Presented here are 6 T cell receptor beta chains from one specimen sequenced in a study of cytomegalovirus exposure and HLA in healthy donors. PCR used 60 Vbeta primers and 13 Jbeta primers. Sequencing used immunoSEQ multiplex PCR; TCRdb keeps in-frame clones, though not all of them. The sample lists 100,000 to 150,000 clones; about 80% were seen once. Sequencing used PBMCs. These receptors all come from a man younger than 40 in good health and CMV-seronegative.

V is TRBV19 and J is TRBJ2-3, with 10 nucleotides matching TRBD1. V lost 4 bases and J lost 5; bases outside the gene matches: 3. The CDR3 is made up of 14 amino acids. Germline lookup yields CDR1 LNHDA and CDR2 SQIVND (reference sequence). This CDR3 reads CASSTDRGQDTQYF. CDR3 DNA sequence: TGTGCCAGTAGTACCGACAGGGGGCAAGATACGCAGTATTTT.

The chain has TRBV27 and TRBJ2-7, with 7 bases matching TRBD2. In germline, CDR1 is MNHEY, CDR2 SMNVEV (reference sequence). The V gene end was trimmed by 6 bases and the J gene end by 4 bases; junction bases not matched to a gene: 12. The CDR3 sequence is 15 residues long. CDR3 nucleotide sequence: TGTGCCAGCAGCCGTGGGGGAGGGGCCCCTTACGAGCAGTACTTC. Its translation is CASSRGGGAPYEQYF.

V is TRBV29-1 and J is TRBJ1-1; 7 positions match TRBD1. This CDR3 comprises 13 residues. The germline CDR1 and CDR2 sequences are SQVTM and ANQGSEA. The V and J ends lost 7 bases and 1 base, in that order; junction bases with no gene match: 6. CDR3 sequence: CSAYRGSNTEAFF. CDR3 in DNA: TGCAGCGCCTACAGGGGTTCGAACACTGAAGCTTTCTTT. Drawing the rest from reference TRBV29-1 and TRBJ1-1, the complete variable domain is SAVISQKPSRDICQRGTSLTIQCQVDSQVTMMFWYRQQPGQSLTLIATANQGSEATYESGFVIDKFPISRPNLTFSTLTVSNMSPEDSSIYLCSAYRGSNTEAFFGQGTRLTVV.

This chain uses TRBV13 with TRBJ2-6; D is perhaps TRBD1 (6 bases). This CDR3 contains 16 residues. Germline-derived CDR1 and CDR2 are PRHDT and FYEKMQ (reference sequence). Trimming removed 4 bases from V and 4 bases from J, with 14 bases in between. CDR3 sequence: CASSSPTGSGANVLTF. CDR3 sequence (DNA): TGTGCCAGCAGCTCCCCGACAGGCTCAGGGGCCAACGTCCTGACTTTC.

This clone has only one observation. The chain uses TRBV6-6 and TRBJ2-7; 9 nucleotides match TRBD1. In germline, CDR1 is MNHNY, CDR2 SVGAGI (reference sequence). CDR3 length equals 15 residues. The junction had 12 bases not matched to a gene; V was cut back by 7 bases and J by 5 bases. CDR3 sequence (DNA): TGTGCCAGCACCCCGCTCGGACAGGGGATAGACGAGCAGTACTTC. Protein: CASTPLGQGIDEQYF.

J is TRBJ2-5 and V is TRBV2; 9 bases are a match to TRBD2. CDR1 SNHLY and CDR2 FYNNEI come from the germline V gene. The trim removed 2 bases at V and 5 bases at J, leaving 15 bases unmatched. The CDR3 totals 18 residues. In DNA form, the CDR3 reads TGTGCCAGCAGTGAATATCCTCGGGTAGCGGGAGTGAAGGAGACCCAGTACTTC. Translated: CASSEYPRVAGVKETQYF. Based on the CDR3 plus reference TRBV2 and TRBJ2-5, the full variable domain is EPEVTQTPSHQVTQMGQEVILRCVPISNHLYFYWYRQILGQKVEFLVSFYNNEISEKSEIFDDQFSVERPDGSNFTLKIRSTKLEDSAMYFCASSEYPRVAGVKETQYFGPGTRLLVL.